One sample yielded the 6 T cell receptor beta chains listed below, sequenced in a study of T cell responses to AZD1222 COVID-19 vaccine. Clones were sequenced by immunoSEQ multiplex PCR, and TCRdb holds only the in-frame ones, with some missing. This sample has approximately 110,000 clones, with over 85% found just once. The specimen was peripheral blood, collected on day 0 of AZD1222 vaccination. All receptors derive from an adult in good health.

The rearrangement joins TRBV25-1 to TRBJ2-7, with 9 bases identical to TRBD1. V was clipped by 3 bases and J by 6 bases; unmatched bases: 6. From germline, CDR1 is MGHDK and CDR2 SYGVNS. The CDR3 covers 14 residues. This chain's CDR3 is CASSDPGTGSEQYF. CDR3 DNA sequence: TGTGCCAGCAGTGACCCCGGGACAGGGAGCGAGCAGTACTTC.

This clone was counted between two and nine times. CDR3 loop: CASNLGRRGTEAFF. CDR3 in DNA: TGTGCCAGCAACTTGGGACGGAGGGGCACTGAAGCTTTCTTT. The chain recombines TRBV28 with TRBJ1-1, with D maybe TRBD1 (5 bases). Trimming pared 7 bases from V and 4 bases from J, leaving 16 bases between. This CDR3 region has 14 residues. Germline-derived CDR1 and CDR2 are MDHEN and SYDVKM.

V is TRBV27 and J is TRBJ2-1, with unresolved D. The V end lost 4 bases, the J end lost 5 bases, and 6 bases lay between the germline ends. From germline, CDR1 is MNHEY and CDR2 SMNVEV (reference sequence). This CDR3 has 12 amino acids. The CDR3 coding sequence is TGTGCCAGCAGTTCTAGAAACAATGAGCAGTTCTTC. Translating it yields CASSSRNNEQFF.

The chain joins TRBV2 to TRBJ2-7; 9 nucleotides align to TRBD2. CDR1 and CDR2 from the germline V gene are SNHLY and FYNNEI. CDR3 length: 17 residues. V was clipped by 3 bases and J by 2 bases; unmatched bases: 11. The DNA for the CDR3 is TGTGCCAGCAGTGATAGGGCCTTAGCGGGGGTTACCTACGAGCAGTACTTC. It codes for CASSDRALAGVTYEQYF.

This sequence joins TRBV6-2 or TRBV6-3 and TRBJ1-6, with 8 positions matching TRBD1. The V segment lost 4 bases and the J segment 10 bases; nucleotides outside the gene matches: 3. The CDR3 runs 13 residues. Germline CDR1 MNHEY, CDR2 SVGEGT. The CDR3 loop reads CASSSDRDSPLHF. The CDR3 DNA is TGTGCCAGCAGTTCGGACAGGGACTCACCCCTCCACTTT.

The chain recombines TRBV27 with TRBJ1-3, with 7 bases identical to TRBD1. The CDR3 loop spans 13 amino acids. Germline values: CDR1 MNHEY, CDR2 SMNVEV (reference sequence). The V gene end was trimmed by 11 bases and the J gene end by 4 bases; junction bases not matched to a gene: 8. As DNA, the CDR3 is TGTGCCTACTTCAGGGGGGAAGGAAACACCATATATTTT. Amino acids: CAYFRGEGNTIYF.